This T cell receptor (beta chain) comes out of a study of T cell responses to AZD1222 COVID-19 vaccine. The study's findings and limits: Nearly half of spike-specific TCRs reportedly target variant regions that are unmutated in the B.1.351 and B.1.1.7 variants. The sample set comprised mostly white British donors with more females, and clonal diversity was possibly underestimated. Spike-specific TCR breadth and depth grew following two AZD1222 doses.

Data came from immunoSEQ multiplex PCR; TCRdb stores just in-frame clones and leaves some out. The data hold over 130,000 clones, with about 90% observed a single time. In the case of this clone: The antigen remains undetermined.

Germline V gene data show CDR1 as SNHLY and CDR2 as FYNNEI. Trimming left V 7 bases short and J 1 base short, with 10 bases between. The CDR3 has 13 amino acids. This sequence joins TRBV2 and TRBJ1-1, with a tentative D call TRBD1 (5 bases). The sequences come from peripheral blood, collected 28 days after the second dose of the MenACWY control vaccine. This TCR came from an adult who received the MenACWY meningococcal vaccine as a control. The CDR3 nucleotides read TGTGCCAGCATACTAACAGGGAACACTGAAGCTTTCTTT. This encodes CASILTGNTEAFF.